Listed here are 21 T cell receptor beta chains from one sample, sequenced in a study of blood T cells in healthy people across ages. Next came a second PCR, run for roughly 6 to 11 cycles, which used a sample-barcoded 5' primer along with a J-beta primer mix. TCRdb re-analysed the 5' RACE reads in MiXCR, keeping a single row per CDR3 protein. Among about 780,000 distinct CDR3 sequences listed, about half were seen once. Sample: blood. The receptors were gathered from a man older than 75 in good health.

The chain employs TRBV13 and TRBJ1-1; 7 bases map to TRBD1. The CDR3 totals 15 residues. With V trimmed by 6 bases and J by 3 bases, 10 bases remained unmatched. CDR1 and CDR2 (germline): PRHDT, FYEKMQ (reference sequence). CDR3 region: CASSPRGRGDTEAFF. CDR3 DNA: TGTGCCAGCAGTCCAAGGGGGCGCGGAGACACTGAAGCTTTCTTT. Supplemented by reference TRBV13 and TRBJ1-1, the full variable domain reads AAGVIQSPRHLIKEKRETATLKCYPIPRHDTVYWYQQGPGQDPQFLISFYEKMQSDKGSIPDRFSAQQFSDYHSELNMSSLELGDSALYFCASSPRGRGDTEAFFGQGTRLTVV.

V usage is TRBV7-3 and J usage is TRBJ2-3; D assignment may be TRBD1 or TRBD2 (5 bases each). V lost 1 base and J lost 4, with 9 bases in between. CDR1 and CDR2 from the germline V gene are SGHTA and FQGTGA. CDR3 length equals 14 residues. The DNA for the CDR3 is TGTGCCAGCAGCTTAATGGGGGTCGCAGATACGCAGTATTTT. It encodes CASSLMGVADTQYF.

The rearrangement links TRBV20-1 to TRBJ2-1, with TRBD1 as a possible D gene (5 bases). The CDR3 covers 12 residues. Germline V lookup: CDR1 DFQATT, CDR2 SNEGSKA (reference sequence). V lost 2 bases to trimming and J lost 6 bases, with 8 bases between them. The CDR3 loop is CSARTGFNEQFF. Written as DNA, the CDR3 is TGCAGTGCTAGAACAGGTTTCAATGAGCAGTTCTTC.

This clonotype showed up many times. The chain recombines TRBV5-6 with TRBJ2-1, with 8 bases aligning to TRBD2. The length of the CDR3 is 13 residues. The V gene end was trimmed by 4 bases and the J gene end by 8 bases; junction bases not matched to a gene: 5. Germline CDR1 reads SGHDT; CDR2 reads YYEEEE. In DNA, the CDR3 is TGTGCCAGCAGCCTCGGGGGGGGGGATGAGCAGTTCTTC. Encoded protein: CASSLGGGDEQFF. The complete variable domain, with remaining parts taken from reference TRBV5-6 and TRBJ2-1, reads DAGVTQSPTHLIKTRGQQVTLRCSPKSGHDTVSWYQQALGQGPQFIFQYYEEEERQRGNFPDRFSGHQFPNYSSELNVNALLLGDSALYLCASSLGGGDEQFFGPGTRLTVL.

V usage is TRBV27 and J usage is TRBJ2-1; D tentatively fits TRBD1 or TRBD2 (6 bases each). CDR1 is MNHEY and CDR2 is SMNVEV in the germline V gene (reference sequence). Trimming shortened V by 2 bases and J by 2 bases, and 19 bases separated the two germline ends. The CDR3 has 18 residues. CDR3 residues: CASSLDSRGGIPYNEQFF. The DNA for the CDR3 is TGTGCCAGCAGTTTAGATAGCAGGGGAGGAATCCCCTACAATGAGCAGTTCTTC.

In this sample, this clonotype turned up once. The chain uses TRBV28 and TRBJ2-5; weak D call: TRBD2 (6 bases). CDR1 is MDHEN, CDR2 SYDVKM, per germline. The length of the CDR3 is 14 residues. Trimming removed 2 bases from V and 11 bases from J, with 18 bases in between. The CDR3 sequence is CASSLNSGVQEQYF. The CDR3 DNA follows: TGTGCCAGCAGTTTAAACTCGGGAGTGCAAGAGCAGTACTTC.

The V gene is TRBV14, the J gene TRBJ2-7, with D possibly matching TRBD2 (5 bases). Trimming pared 1 base from V and 0 bases from J, leaving 10 bases between. Germline V lookup: CDR1 SGHDN, CDR2 FVKESK. This CDR3 spans 15 amino acids. The CDR3 DNA sequence: TGTGCCAGCAGCCAAGGAGGGCTACTCTCCTACGAGCAGTACTTC. This encodes CASSQGGLLSYEQYF.

There are a few counts of this clonotype. The chain combines TRBV5-1 with TRBJ2-7, with 9 bases identical to TRBD1. The CDR3 covers 15 residues. The germline V gene encodes CDR1 SGHRS and CDR2 YFSETQ. The junction had 9 bases not matched to a gene; V was cut back by 4 bases and J by 4 bases. In nucleotides, the CDR3 is TGCGCCAGCAGCGCACGAACAGGGGGCCCTTACGAGCAGTACTTC. Protein: CASSARTGGPYEQYF.

This clonotype was counted a few times. The V call is TRBV28, the J call TRBJ1-1; D is undetermined. V was trimmed by 6 bases and J by 4 bases, leaving 12 bases between them. The germline CDR1 and CDR2 sequences are MDHEN and SYDVKM. The CDR3 length is 13 residues. CDR3 bases: TGTGCCAGCAGCCGACCCTGGGGCACTGAAGCTTTCTTT. It specifies CASSRPWGTEAFF. Variable domain in full (rest from reference TRBV28 and TRBJ1-1): DVKVTQSSRYLVKRTGEKVFLECVQDMDHENMFWYRQDPGLGLRLIYFSYDVKMKEKGDIPEGYSVSREKKERFSLILESASTNQTSMYLCASSRPWGTEAFFGQGTRLTVV.

The chain employs TRBV7-2 and TRBJ2-5; 9 bases are shared with TRBD2. The CDR3 sequence is 16 residues long. Trimming cost V 4 bases and J 1 base; bases outside gene matches: 7. Germline V gene lookup returns CDR1 SGHTA and CDR2 FQGNSA. The CDR3 sequence is CASSSGLAEPQETQYF. The CDR3 bases are TGTGCCAGCAGCTCGGGACTAGCCGAGCCCCAAGAGACCCAGTACTTC.

As concerns this clonotype: The junction departs from the called germline gene at one end, perhaps through a read error. The J gene is TRBJ1-1, the V gene TRBV3-1; D gene uncertain. Looked up from germline, CDR1 is LGHDT and CDR2 is YNNKEL (reference sequence). The CDR3 contains 12 residues. The CDR3 nucleotides are TGTGCCAGCAGCCGGTCGAACACTGAAGTTTTCTTT. This gives the protein CASSRSNTEVFF.

The V and J genes are TRBV10-2 and TRBJ2-3; 9 nucleotides align to TRBD1. CDR1 and CDR2 (germline): WSHSY, SAAADI. Trimming cost V 7 bases and J 3 bases; bases outside gene matches: 8. This CDR3 is 15 amino acids long. The DNA of the CDR3 is TGCGCCAGCAATGGGGACAGGGTCTCGACAGATACGCAGTATTTT. Amino acids: CASNGDRVSTDTQYF.

The gene calls are TRBV24-1 and TRBJ2-1, with 9 bases matching TRBD2. This CDR3 comprises 16 residues. J was trimmed by 1 base and V by 2 bases; bases with no gene match: 2. CDR1 KGHDR and CDR2 SFDVKD come from the germline V gene. CDR3 protein: CATSDSAGGSYNEQFF. CDR3 nucleotide sequence: TGTGCCACCAGTGATTCGGCGGGAGGGTCCTACAATGAGCAGTTCTTC.

This sequence joins TRBV7-3 and TRBJ2-5; D is unclear. V dropped 2 bases and J dropped 11 bases, with 21 bases sitting between them. CDR3 length equals 15 residues. Looked up from germline, CDR1 is SGHTA and CDR2 is FQGTGA. The CDR3 bases are TGTGCCAGCAGCTTATCGCCTTCGGGCTACAATGAGCAGTACTTC. It encodes CASSLSPSGYNEQYF.

This rearrangement joins TRBV19 to TRBJ1-6; D not resolved. CDR3 length equals 12 residues. With 3 bases removed from V and 8 bases from J, the gap between germline ends came to 5 bases. CDR1 and CDR2 from the germline V gene are LNHDA and SQIVND (reference sequence). The CDR3: CASSILDSPLHF. In nucleotides, the CDR3 is TGTGCCAGTAGTATCCTAGATTCACCCCTCCACTTT.

This chain uses TRBV10-3 with TRBJ1-1, with a possible D match to TRBD1 (5 bases). Trimming stripped 10 bases from V and 4 bases from J, with 16 bases between. The CDR3 is made up of 13 amino acids. Germline CDR1 is ENHRY and CDR2 is SYGVKD. CDR3 protein: CATRGTSGTEAFF. The CDR3 DNA reads TGTGCCACCCGAGGGACCTCAGGCACTGAAGCTTTCTTT.

The chain carries TRBV30 and TRBJ1-6; TRBD1 might be the D (6 bases). Germline-derived CDR1 and CDR2 are GTSNPN and SVGIG (reference sequence). This CDR3 has 11 amino acids. V was trimmed by 1 base and J by 16 bases, leaving 11 bases between them. This CDR3 reads CAWSEQGSLHF. CDR3 DNA sequence: TGTGCCTGGAGTGAACAGGGATCACTCCACTTT.

Concerning this clonotype: At one boundary the junction diverges from the germline segment, which might be a read error. The V gene is TRBV5-1, the J gene TRBJ1-1; D ambiguous. The length of the CDR3 is 15 residues. The V gene's germline CDR1 is SGHRS and CDR2 YFSETQ. The CDR3 coding sequence is TGCGCCAGCAGCTTCTCTCCCTACCCGAACACTGCAGCTTTCTTT. This sequence encodes CASSFSPYPNTAAFF.

The chain recombines TRBV11-3 with TRBJ2-6; possibly TRBD2 for D (7 bases). Germline assignment: CDR1 SGHNT and CDR2 YENEEA. The CDR3 extends over 17 amino acids. V lost 1 base to trimming and J lost 3 bases, with 13 bases between them. The CDR3 region has the DNA TGTGCCAGCAGCTTAGTGGGGGGGGCCGGTGGGGCCAACGTCCTGACTTTC. Translation gives CASSLVGGAGGANVLTF.

This clonotype turned up a few times. For the CDR3, the DNA is TGTGCCAGCAGTTTTGAACCGGGACAGGGAAATCAGCCCCAGCATTTT. This encodes CASSFEPGQGNQPQHF. The chain uses TRBV12-3 or TRBV12-4 and TRBJ1-5; 9 bases line up with TRBD1. The CDR3 is 16 amino acids. Losses at the gene ends were 3 bases for V and 4 bases for J; bases not matched to a gene: 7.

This clonotype was observed a handful of times. The chain combines TRBV28 with TRBJ2-3, with 12 bases identical to TRBD1. Trimming took 3 bases from V and 7 from J; bases not matched to a gene: 8. CDR1 and CDR2 from the germline V gene are MDHEN and SYDVKM. The CDR3 has 16 amino acids. The CDR3 loop reads CASSLQKGQGANTQYF. In nucleotides, the CDR3 is TGTGCCAGCAGTTTGCAGAAGGGACAGGGGGCAAATACGCAGTATTTT.